What follows are 20 T cell receptor beta chains derived from one specimen sequenced in a study of cytomegalovirus exposure and HLA in healthy donors. Produced via immunoSEQ multiplex PCR; TCRdb's table is partial and in-frame only. The sample records about 150,000 clones, 85% to 90% being singletons. Sequencing was carried out using PBMCs. Source of these receptors: a woman aged 18-29 years in good health and CMV-seropositive.

Note on this clone: The same CDR3 can be traced to other DNA sequences in this sample. The V gene is TRBV19, the J gene TRBJ2-1; D call uncertain. The V gene's germline CDR1 is LNHDA and CDR2 SQIVND (reference sequence). V lost 5 bases and J 0 bases, leaving 5 bases between the germline ends. CDR3 length equals 13 residues. The CDR3 sequence is CASSLSSYNEQFF. In DNA form, the CDR3 reads TGTGCCAGTAGTCTCAGCTCCTACAATGAGCAGTTCTTC.

This clone was detected only once. The chain uses TRBV6-5 and TRBJ1-5; TRBD1 agrees at 8 bases. CDR3 length: 13 residues. V lost 6 bases, J lost 10 bases, and 8 bases stayed unmatched. Per germline, CDR1 MNHEY and CDR2 SVGAGI. This CDR3 reads CASRPGQDLPQHF. CDR3 in DNA: TGTGCCAGCAGGCCGGGACAGGACCTACCCCAGCATTTT.

V and J are TRBV5-1 and TRBJ2-7, with D possibly being TRBD1 (6 bases). The germline CDR1 and CDR2 sequences are SGHRS and YFSETQ. V lost 0 bases, J lost 5 bases, and 12 bases lay in between. This CDR3 region has 14 residues. Here the CDR3 DNA reads TGCGCCAGCAGCTTGGACAGGGTGGAAAACGAGCAGTACTTC. This codes for CASSLDRVENEQYF.

The V and J genes are TRBV5-1 and TRBJ1-4, with TRBD1 matching over 8 bases. Germline lookup yields CDR1 SGHRS and CDR2 YFSETQ. V lost 0 bases and J lost 8; bases outside the gene matches: 6. The CDR3 is 15 amino acids. CDR3 coding DNA: TGCGCCAGCAGCTTGGCGACAGGGGTTAGGGAAAAACTGTTTTTT. Translated: CASSLATGVREKLFF.

Concerning this clone: Other DNA variants within this sample encode the same CDR3. The chain joins TRBV5-1 to TRBJ1-1, with no clear D. Trimming stripped 0 bases from V and 0 bases from J, with 6 bases between. From germline, CDR1 is SGHRS and CDR2 YFSETQ. This CDR3 is 14 amino acids long. The CDR3 spells CASSLASVNTEAFF. The CDR3 region has the DNA TGCGCCAGCAGCTTGGCCAGCGTGAACACTGAAGCTTTCTTT. Full variable domain (remainder filled in from reference TRBV5-1 and TRBJ1-1): KAGVTQTPRYLIKTRGQQVTLSCSPISGHRSVSWYQQTPGQGLQFLFEYFSETQRNKGNFPGRFSGRQFSNSRSEMNVSTLELGDSALYLCASSLASVNTEAFFGQGTRLTVV.

The chain recombines TRBV9 with TRBJ1-1; D is possibly TRBD1 (5 bases). V shed 1 base and J shed 3 bases, with 10 bases lying between them. This CDR3 comprises 14 residues. Germline lookup yields CDR1 SGDLS and CDR2 YYNGEE. The CDR3 bases are TGTGCCAGCAGCGTATGGGGCGAGGACACTGAAGCTTTCTTT. Translated, it gives CASSVWGEDTEAFF. Full variable domain (remainder filled in from reference TRBV9 and TRBJ1-1): DSGVTQTPKHLITATGQRVTLRCSPRSGDLSVYWYQQSLDQGLQFLIQYYNGEERAKGNILERFSAQQFPDLHSELNLSSLELGDSALYFCASSVWGEDTEAFFGQGTRLTVV.

This chain uses TRBV4-1 with TRBJ2-7, with no clear D. V was cut by 1 base and J by 4 bases, with 11 bases left in between. The CDR3 is made up of 14 amino acids. In germline, CDR1 is MGHRA, CDR2 YSYEKL. The CDR3 DNA is TGCGCCAGCAGCCAAGGCCAAGAGGTATACGAGCAGTACTTC. Amino acid sequence: CASSQGQEVYEQYF.

The CDR3 DNA sequence: TGTGCCAGCAGTTACTCGTCGACAGGGGTCGGCTACACCTTC. Translating it yields CASSYSSTGVGYTF. The V call is TRBV6-5, the J call TRBJ1-2, with TRBD1 matching 8 bases. This CDR3 has 14 residues. Germline assignment: CDR1 MNHEY and CDR2 SVGAGI. Trimming removed 0 bases from V and 8 bases from J; junction bases left unmatched: 5.

The chain is built from TRBV18 and TRBJ1-1, with 8 bases identical to TRBD1. J lost 5 bases, V lost 4 bases, and 6 bases had no gene match. Germline CDR1 KGHSH, CDR2 LQKENI. There are 14 residues in the CDR3. The chain's CDR3 is CASSRQGAGTEAFF. CDR3 coding DNA: TGTGCCAGCTCACGTCAGGGGGCAGGGACTGAAGCTTTCTTT. The full variable domain, with the rest looked up from reference TRBV18 and TRBJ1-1, is NAGVMQNPRHLVRRRGQEARLRCSPMKGHSHVYWYRQLPEEGLKFMVYLQKENIIDESGMPKERFSAEFPKEGPSILRIQQVVRGDSAAYFCASSRQGAGTEAFFGQGTRLTVV.

V is TRBV30 and J is TRBJ1-2; 7 bases line up with TRBD1. J was trimmed by 5 bases and V by 3 bases; bases with no gene match: 15. CDR3 length: 16 residues. Looked up from germline, CDR1 is GTSNPN and CDR2 is SVGIG (reference sequence). Here the CDR3 DNA reads TGTGCCTGGAGCCCAGGACCCGGGACAGAGCATTATGGCTACACCTTC. This sequence encodes CAWSPGPGTEHYGYTF.

The J gene is TRBJ2-3, the V gene TRBV2, with D possibly TRBD2 on 6 matching bases. V was shortened by 7 bases and J by 6 bases, with 14 bases between the two germline ends. The length of the CDR3 is 13 residues. Germline CDR1 and CDR2: SNHLY and FYNNEI. The CDR3 DNA reads as TGTGCCAGCATCTCGGGAGAAGGGGATACGCAGTATTTT. The encoded protein is CASISGEGDTQYF.

This chain connects TRBV5-1 to TRBJ2-1; 12 bases are a match to TRBD1. The CDR3 loop spans 15 amino acids. Germline lookup yields CDR1 SGHRS and CDR2 YFSETQ. V was pared by 4 bases and J by 9 bases, with 8 bases of the junction left unmatched. The CDR3 here is CASSPAGTGGGEQFF. As DNA, the CDR3 is TGCGCCAGCAGCCCGGCCGGGACAGGGGGCGGTGAGCAGTTCTTC.

The chain couples TRBV5-1 to TRBJ2-4; 13 bases map to TRBD2. The CDR3 runs 16 residues. The J segment lost 5 bases and the V segment lost 0 bases, leaving 2 bases of the junction unmatched. CDR1 is SGHRS and CDR2 is YFSETQ in the germline V gene. CDR3 DNA sequence: TGCGCCAGCAGCTTGGTAGGACTAGCGGGAGAAAACATTCAGTACTTC. Residues: CASSLVGLAGENIQYF.

This chain uses TRBV18 with TRBJ2-7, with TRBD2 matching 7 bases. Germline V CDR1 and CDR2: KGHSH, LQKENI. This CDR3 contains 15 residues. V shed 0 bases, J shed 0 bases, and the junction held 2 bases outside the gene matches. The CDR3 here is CASSPPAGASYEQYF. CDR3 coding DNA: TGTGCCAGCTCACCACCGGCGGGAGCCTCCTACGAGCAGTACTTC.

The CDR3 DNA is TGTGCCAGCAGTTTATTGGGCCCCCTTAGCGTTACTAGCACAGATACGCAGTATTTT. Protein product: CASSLLGPLSVTSTDTQYF. The genes are TRBV28 and TRBJ2-3, with TRBD2 as a possible D gene (5 bases). The CDR3 covers 19 residues. The germline V gene has CDR1 MDHEN and CDR2 SYDVKM. V was clipped by 1 base and J by 0 bases, with 20 bases between them.

The V call is TRBV7-3, the J call TRBJ1-1; D is undetermined. The V gene lost 4 bases and the J gene lost 11 bases, with 17 bases spanning the gap. CDR3 length: 13 residues. The V gene's germline CDR1 is SGHTA and CDR2 FQGTGA. CDR3 in amino acids: CASSSGRWREAFF. In DNA, the CDR3 is TGTGCCAGCAGCTCCGGTAGGTGGAGGGAGGCTTTCTTT.

This clone occurred once. The chain combines TRBV29-1 with TRBJ2-1, with 9 bases that match TRBD2. The CDR3 sequence is 15 residues long. J was trimmed by 8 bases and V by 6 bases; bases with no gene match: 14. Per the germline V gene, CDR1 is SQVTM and CDR2 is ANQGSEA. The CDR3 DNA sequence: TGCAGCGTCCACCTGCTAGCGGGAAGGTCCTATGAGCAGTTCTTC. This translates into CSVHLLAGRSYEQFF.

The gene calls are TRBV10-3 and TRBJ1-2, with TRBD1 matching 7 bases. V was pared by 2 bases and J by 4 bases, with 4 bases of the junction left unmatched. This CDR3 region has 14 residues. CDR1 ENHRY and CDR2 SYGVKD come from the germline V gene. The CDR3 region is CAISEPDRLYGYTF. DNA of the CDR3: TGTGCCATCAGTGAGCCGGACAGGCTCTATGGCTACACCTTC.

The V gene is TRBV13, the J gene TRBJ2-3, with a tentative D call TRBD1 (5 bases). The CDR3 loop spans 15 amino acids. The ends were cut back, 7 bases at V and 3 bases at J, with 17 bases in the middle. CDR1 is PRHDT and CDR2 is FYEKMQ in the germline V gene (reference sequence). CDR3 coding DNA: TGTGCCAGCACGCTTAGGGGTAATACGACAGATACGCAGTATTTT. This gives the protein CASTLRGNTTDTQYF.

The chain combines TRBV7-6 with TRBJ2-7, with D maybe TRBD2 (6 bases). Per germline, CDR1 SGHVS and CDR2 FNYEAQ. V was shortened by 5 bases and J by 2 bases, with 16 bases between the two germline ends. This CDR3 is 15 amino acids long. The CDR3 DNA follows: TGTGCCAGCAGCCCAACTAGCACTGGCGCCTACGAGCAGTACTTC. Its translation: CASSPTSTGAYEQYF.